This T cell receptor (beta chain) was retrieved from a study of cytomegalovirus exposure and HLA in healthy donors. V was trimmed by 0 bases and J by 7 bases, leaving 4 bases between them. From germline, CDR1 is SEHNR and CDR2 FQNEAQ (reference sequence). There are 12 residues in the CDR3. Study-level results: Researchers reported in a later analysis that common viral pathogens appeared linked to several top clusters.

The table lists this clone with a few counts. Its antigen remains unidentified. This PCR relied on a set of 60 Vbeta primers and 13 Jbeta primers. Repertoires were generated with immunoSEQ multiplex PCR, while TCRdb's copy carries only in-frame clones and drops some. Among 200,000 to 250,000 clones, about 80% were seen once, and the ten largest hold less than 8.5%. This clonotype was sampled from a woman aged 55-70 years in good health and CMV-seropositive. The sequencing sample was made of PBMCs. This sequence joins TRBV7-9 and TRBJ2-1; D unclear. The chain's CDR3 is CASSLARNEQFF. The CDR3 nucleotides are TGTGCCAGCAGCTTAGCGCGAAATGAGCAGTTCTTC.